A single sample gave rise to the 19 T cell receptor beta chains below, sequenced in a study of T cells in localized non-small cell lung cancer. Clones were read by immunoSEQ multiplex PCR, and TCRdb kept only the in-frame ones, dropping some. The sample has about 33,000 clones, 92% seen once; the top ten hold over 2%. The material sequenced was peripheral blood, taken before any cancer treatment. The receptor set was obtained from a female donor aged 60 or older with stage I lung adenocarcinoma.

The chain links TRBV5-1 to TRBJ1-1; D not certain. The CDR3 is 13 residues long. Looked up from germline, CDR1 is SGHRS and CDR2 is YFSETQ. V was trimmed by 0 bases and J by 1 base, leaving 4 bases between them. The CDR3 nucleotides read TGCGCCAGCAGCTTGGAGTCGAACACTGAAGCTTTCTTT. The encoded protein is CASSLESNTEAFF. The variable domain in full, completed from reference TRBV5-1 and TRBJ1-1, reads KAGVTQTPRYLIKTRGQQVTLSCSPISGHRSVSWYQQTPGQGLQFLFEYFSETQRNKGNFPGRFSGRQFSNSRSEMNVSTLELGDSALYLCASSLESNTEAFFGQGTRLTVV.

V usage is TRBV10-3 and J usage is TRBJ2-3; D ambiguous. This CDR3 is built from 13 residues. Germline V gives CDR1 ENHRY, CDR2 SYGVKD. Deletions cut 3 bases from V and 2 bases from J, with 6 bases between. This CDR3 reads CAISDDHTDTQYF. CDR3 sequence (DNA): TGTGCCATCAGTGACGACCACACAGATACGCAGTATTTT.

The genes are TRBV19 and TRBJ2-2; tentative D call: TRBD1 (6 bases). Per germline, CDR1 LNHDA and CDR2 SQIVND (reference sequence). With 4 bases removed from V and 0 bases from J, the gap between germline ends came to 6 bases. This CDR3 contains 14 residues. The DNA of the CDR3 is TGTGCCAGTAGTACAGGGGCGAACACCGGGGAGCTGTTTTTT. Its translation: CASSTGANTGELFF.

Only a few counts were recorded for this clone. The chain links TRBV7-9 to TRBJ2-7; D is undetermined. The germline V and J ends were trimmed by 8 bases and 3 bases, with 14 bases remaining between them. Looked up from germline, CDR1 is SEHNR and CDR2 is FQNEAQ (reference sequence). CDR3 length: 13 amino acids. The CDR3 sequence is CASGVGGSYEQYF. In DNA, the CDR3 is TGTGCCAGCGGTGTCGGTGGTAGCTACGAGCAGTACTTC.

This clone was observed a single time. CDR3 nucleotides: TGTGCCAGCGCCGTGACTAGCTACAATGAGCAGTTCTTC. Amino acid sequence: CASAVTSYNEQFF. V gene TRBV7-3 combines with J gene TRBJ2-1; TRBD2 might be the D (6 bases). Trimming removed 8 bases at V and 3 bases at J, with 11 bases between. This CDR3 has 13 residues. Germline CDR1 is SGHTA and CDR2 is FQGTGA.

This sequence joins TRBV6-1 and TRBJ1-2, with D perhaps TRBD1 (5 bases). CDR1 is MNHNS, CDR2 SASEGT, per germline. With 0 bases removed from V and 7 bases from J, the gap between germline ends came to 12 bases. The CDR3 has 14 residues. CDR3 in amino acids: CASSEAGGAAGYTF. The DNA for the CDR3 is TGTGCCAGCAGTGAAGCGGGAGGGGCTGCTGGCTACACCTTC.

This chain uses TRBV13 with TRBJ2-5, with a possible D match to TRBD2 (5 bases). The CDR3 consists of 15 residues. The germline V gene has CDR1 PRHDT and CDR2 FYEKMQ (reference sequence). Trimming cost V 6 bases and J 5 bases, with 19 bases left between them. The CDR3 is CASSKGSPWEETQYF. CDR3 in DNA: TGTGCCAGCAGTAAGGGATCACCCTGGGAGGAGACCCAGTACTTC. The whole variable domain, remainder taken from reference TRBV13 and TRBJ2-5, is AAGVIQSPRHLIKEKRETATLKCYPIPRHDTVYWYQQGPGQDPQFLISFYEKMQSDKGSIPDRFSAQQFSDYHSELNMSSLELGDSALYFCASSKGSPWEETQYFGPGTRLLVL.

The chain couples TRBV10-2 to TRBJ1-4; no reliable D call. Looked up from germline, CDR1 is WSHSY and CDR2 is SAAADI. The CDR3 is 14 residues long. V gave up 2 bases and J gave up 3 bases, with 7 bases separating them. The CDR3 nucleotides read TGCGCCAGCAGTGAGCAGCCAGCTAATGAAAAACTGTTTTTT. Its translation is CASSEQPANEKLFF.

The chain has TRBV18 and TRBJ1-1; no reliable D call. There are 13 residues in the CDR3. Germline CDR1 reads KGHSH; CDR2 reads LQKENI. V was pared by 3 bases and J by 5 bases, with 10 bases between. The CDR3 sequence is CASSPPGLTEAFF. The CDR3 DNA follows: TGTGCCAGCTCACCCCCCGGACTAACTGAAGCTTTCTTT.

This clone was recorded only once. The V call is TRBV7-9, the J call TRBJ2-5; the D gene is possibly TRBD2 (5 bases). V gave up 0 bases and J gave up 5 bases, with 10 bases separating them. This CDR3 is built from 14 residues. Germline values: CDR1 SEHNR, CDR2 FQNEAQ (reference sequence). The CDR3 reads CASSLAASRETQYF. The CDR3 DNA reads as TGTGCCAGCAGCTTAGCCGCTAGCAGGGAGACCCAGTACTTC.

The chain joins TRBV29-1 to TRBJ2-5; D tentatively reads TRBD1 or TRBD2 (5 bases each). The CDR3 covers 15 residues. CDR1 SQVTM and CDR2 ANQGSEA come from the germline V gene. V lost 3 bases and J lost 1, with 15 bases in between. CDR3 nucleotides: TGCAGCGTTGAGGAATTGGGACGGCCCCAAGAGACCCAGTACTTC. This translates into CSVEELGRPQETQYF.

The chain links TRBV5-6 to TRBJ2-7; D is possibly TRBD1 (7 bases). The germline V gene encodes CDR1 SGHDT and CDR2 YYEEEE. The CDR3 is 14 amino acids. V was cut by 4 bases and J by 2 bases, with 13 bases left in between. The CDR3 region is CASSGGTATYEQYF. CDR3 nucleotide sequence: TGTGCCAGCAGCGGGGGGACAGCAACCTACGAGCAGTACTTC.

V and J are TRBV5-8 and TRBJ2-7; 7 nucleotides match TRBD1. J gave up 7 bases and V 4 bases, and 11 bases lay outside the gene matches. Germline V CDR1 and CDR2: SGHTS, YDEGEE. The CDR3 spans 14 residues. CDR3 DNA: TGTGCCAGCAGCCCAGTGAAGGGGGCTGGGGAGCAGTACTTC. Protein product: CASSPVKGAGEQYF.

The chain is built from TRBV25-1 and TRBJ1-4; 9 nucleotides agree with TRBD1. The length of the CDR3 is 14 residues. After removal of 4 bases from V and 6 bases from J, the junction contained 3 bases not matched to a gene. CDR1 and CDR2 (germline): MGHDK, SYGVNS. CDR3 in amino acids: CASSGRQGDEKLFF. The CDR3 bases are TGTGCCAGCAGTGGACGACAGGGGGATGAAAAACTGTTTTTT.

This clone came up once. The V and J genes are TRBV6-1 and TRBJ1-1, with a possible D match to TRBD1 (6 bases). The CDR3 has 15 amino acids. V was cut by 1 base and J by 4 bases, with 13 bases left in between. From germline, CDR1 is MNHNS and CDR2 SASEGT. The CDR3 sequence: CASSEGRPGATEAFF. The CDR3 nucleotides are TGTGCCAGCAGTGAAGGTCGTCCGGGGGCCACTGAAGCTTTCTTT.

The V gene is TRBV7-2, the J gene TRBJ1-5; no definite D call. The V gene lost 2 bases and the J gene lost 3 bases, with 11 bases spanning the gap. The CDR3 is made up of 15 amino acids. Per the germline V gene, CDR1 is SGHTA and CDR2 is FQGNSA. For the CDR3, the DNA is TGTGCCAGCAGCTTAAGCCCCAGGACCAATCAGCCCCAGCATTTT. Protein sequence: CASSLSPRTNQPQHF.

The rearrangement uses TRBV11-2 and TRBJ2-5; D assignment may be TRBD1 or TRBD2 (6 bases each). Trimming pared 4 bases from V and 5 bases from J, leaving 17 bases between. The germline gives CDR1 SGHAT, CDR2 FQNNGV. This CDR3 comprises 15 residues. CDR3 region: CASSSRWGAGETQYF. The CDR3 bases are TGTGCCAGCAGCTCCCGGTGGGGGGCCGGCGAGACCCAGTACTTC.

The CDR3 loop reads CASSFTGTPNTEAFF. The CDR3, as DNA: TGTGCCAGCAGCTTCACGGGGACTCCTAACACTGAAGCTTTCTTT. This chain links TRBV12-1 with TRBJ1-1. TRBV12-1 is a known pseudogene. The CDR3 has 15 amino acids.

This clone is a singleton in its sample. The rearrangement joins TRBV7-9 to TRBJ2-1; 7 bases are shared with TRBD2. CDR1 is SEHNR and CDR2 is FQNEAQ in the germline V gene (reference sequence). The V segment lost 4 bases and the J segment 0 bases; nucleotides outside the gene matches: 12. The length of the CDR3 is 18 residues. The CDR3 spells CASSSPGGTFSSYNEQFF. The CDR3 DNA is TGTGCCAGCAGCTCCCCGGGAGGAACTTTTAGCTCCTACAATGAGCAGTTCTTC.